The source of this T cell receptor (beta chain) is a study of shared clonotypes between healthy human individuals (TCRdb year 2020). Some background on the complete study: The cohort included three men and two women between 18 and 49 years of age. For each donor, CD4 naive and CD4 memory were each run on three plates, CD8 naive on two plates, and CD8 memory on one plate. To estimate repertoire size and how much clonotypes are shared between individuals, the study performed deep sequencing of blood TCR repertoires from five healthy adults. To increase sequencing depth and limit assay-specific biases, TCR repertoire library preparation and sequencing were carried out by different laboratories using diverse techniques. Each donor's leukapheresis produced roughly between roughly 0.94 and 9.5 billion PBMCs. Paper-wide results and their limitations: Even with the large sequencing depth, rarefaction of the sorted-subset datasets indicated that sequencing was incomplete. Pairwise subsampling indicated that sequencing depth was expected to affect the degree of clonotype sharing among donors. Higher generation probabilities were observed for clonotypes shared by all four sorted-subset donors than for non-shared clonotypes. Estimated clonotype richness was generally larger for naive than for memory subsets. Sampling was restricted to blood, and TCR repertoires in tissues likely differ from the TCR repertoires found in blood. Because the study included a small number of donors, the genetic and exposure-history diversity represented was limited. When a few donors were compared, the shared fraction of clonotypes was about 5% for naive CD4, less than 4% for naive CD8, roughly 2.5% for memory CD4, and roughly 0.4% for memory CD8.

TCR CDR3 regions were amplified from genomic DNA by multiplex PCR using the deep immunoSEQ assay. For each cell subset, the extracted genomic DNA was distributed evenly across all wells of several immunoSEQ 96-well plates, and each plate served as one replicate. For sorted subsets, 150 to 250 ng of genomic DNA, equivalent to some 30,000 T cell genomes, went into each replicate PCR. Purified libraries were quantified with a Qubit 3.0 fluorometer, sized on a Bioanalyzer 2100, and re-quantified with the KAPA Library Quantification kit. Every immunoSEQ 96-well plate was sequenced on a dedicated single-read 150-cycle Illumina NextSeq 550 flow cell. Per the source publication's procedure: The immunoSEQ output contained only junctional sequences without quality scores, so filtering could not match that applied to full-length reads. Sequences were annotated with PyIR, a Python wrapper for IgBLAST v1.9, and V/J genes and CDR3 were assigned using IMGT germline references. Any read was removed if the V/J assignment was weak (E-value above 1e-6), the CDR3 was missing, or the read contained stop codons, out-of-frame junctions, or ambiguous translated residues. A V3J clonotype was defined by an identical inferred V gene, J gene, and CDR3 amino acid sequence. Percentage overlap between repertoires was calculated by dividing the number of shared unique clonotypes by the size of the smaller repertoire. Three approaches were used to assess repertoire richness: RTK rarefaction, the Chao1 estimator, and Recon v2.1 estimates of unobserved clonotypes. Generation probabilities for all TCRbeta clonotypes obtained by the gDNA method from a handful of donors were computed using OLGA. TCRdb took over this immuneACCESS table, retaining in-frame rearrangements with V and J assigned. Such tables are incomplete; in checked studies, under half of the missing clones stem from an unresolved V gene, and the remainder is unexplained. That table gives V, J and clone size, and the DNA gave D and trimming. For this sample there are 2 million or so clones; 90% to 95% appear just once. 0.13% of the sample goes to the ten largest clones.

On this clone: The antigen it binds to is not known. The sample holds no much larger clone one base away, and base qualities are not on file.

Donors were healthy HIV-negative adults with no recently reported acute infections or vaccinations. Only Caucasian adults living in Nashville, Tennessee, USA were represented among the donors. CD4+ T cells were enriched through magnetic negative selection, after which naive cells were positively selected on CD45RA and the remaining negative fraction served as the memory subset. After blood collection by leukapheresis, PBMCs were isolated using Ficoll-Histopaque density gradient centrifugation and then cryopreserved in the vapor phase of liquid nitrogen. Analytical flow cytometry was used to check the purity and quantity of each magnetically sorted T cell population. Each sorted fraction had its genomic DNA isolated and then quantified by UV absorbance on a Nanodrop 2000c. The CDR3 measures 15 amino acids from cysteine to phenylalanine. Only the CDR3 portion is preserved as DNA: 45 bases, with reading frame beginning at the first base. At the junction V is shortened by 5 bases and J by 3 bases, with 14 bases in between. The germline V gene (reference sequence) specifies MNHEY as CDR1 and SMNVEV as CDR2.

Material for sequencing was naive CD4+ T cells sorted from blood. The cell subset or site label, as the study defines it: CD45RA+ positively selected. The clonotype comes from a man aged 18 to 29 in good health. This chain joins TRBV27 to TRBJ1-5, with TRBD1 perhaps the D gene, on 5 matching bases. The CDR3 amino acid sequence is: CASSPRGMNNQPQHF. Here is the DNA: TGTGCCAGCAGTCCCCGGGGGATGAACAATCAGCCCCAGCATTTT.